This T cell receptor beta chain derives from a study of cytomegalovirus exposure and HLA in healthy donors. Study-wide points: A later analysis showed HLA-associated TCR beta chains outstripping equally common others in clonal expansion.

A remark on this clone: Its specificity is unknown.

The PCR had 60 Vbeta and 13 Jbeta primers. Per the original data handling: Unique TCR beta chains totaled about 73 million in a later count, with roughly 11 million of them shared. Libraries were prepared by immunoSEQ multiplex PCR; TCRdb keeps only in-frame clonotypes and omits some of them. V and J calls plus clone size are reproduced from that table; the DNA served to infer D and trimming. The sample has 30,000 to 35,000 clones, less than 85% seen once; the top ten hold 6%. CDR1 and CDR2 (germline): SGHDT, YYEEEE. Trimming pared 3 bases from V and 1 base from J, leaving 7 bases between. The length of the CDR3 is 13 residues.

The clonotype was recovered from a male donor in good health and CMV-seronegative. The sequenced sample consisted of PBMCs. V and J are TRBV5-6 and TRBJ1-1; D gene unclear. In DNA, the CDR3 is TGTGCCAGCAGCTCCCACACGAACACTGAAGCTTTCTTT. Translated: CASSSHTNTEAFF.